The 2 T cell receptor beta chains presented below share a single source sample, sequenced in a study of OX40 agonist ivuxolimab in advanced cancers. Profiled with immunoSEQ multiplex PCR; TCRdb holds only in-frame clones, not every one. Of approximately 90,000 clones detected, roughly 90% appear once; the ten largest clones hold around 0.85%. This material consisted of CD4+ or CD8+ T cells sorted from blood, taken in a trial of the OX40 agonist ivuxolimab. The receptor set was obtained from an adult with an advanced solid tumor such as melanoma, head and neck, liver or kidney cancer.

The V and J genes are TRBV19 and TRBJ2-5, with D possibly TRBD1 on 5 matching bases. Trimming took off 3 bases at V and 0 bases at J, with 8 bases between the two ends. CDR1 is LNHDA, CDR2 SQIVND, per germline (reference sequence). This CDR3 comprises 14 residues. Here the CDR3 DNA reads TGTGCCAGTAGTATTGGGGCGCACCAAGAGACCCAGTACTTC. Residues: CASSIGAHQETQYF.

V gene TRBV7-2 combines with J gene TRBJ1-5; D might be TRBD1 (5 bases). The CDR3 length is 15 residues. With 0 bases removed from V and 6 bases from J, the gap between germline ends came to 12 bases. Germline V lookup: CDR1 SGHTA, CDR2 FQGNSA. The CDR3 DNA sequence: TGTGCCAGCAGCTTAGCCCCGGGGCCAAGTCAGCCCCAGCATTTT. Translation gives CASSLAPGPSQPQHF. The complete variable domain, with remaining parts taken from reference TRBV7-2 and TRBJ1-5, reads GAGVSQSPSNKVTEKGKDVELRCDPISGHTALYWYRQSLGQGLEFLIYFQGNSAPDKSGLPSDRFSAERTGGSVSTLTIQRTQQEDSAVYLCASSLAPGPSQPQHFGDGTRLSIL.